Shown below are 10 T cell receptor beta chains from a single sample sequenced in a study of T cells after yellow fever vaccination (dated by TCRdb to the late 2010s). According to the study, the label for this sample's treatment or condition signals: live attenuated yellow fever vaccine strain. Receptors were amplified or captured by 5' RACE. Sequencing took place on an Illumina HiSeq 2500. TCRdb handled the public reads itself, with Q25 trimming in fastp and clone calling in MiXCR, and kept productive beta chains. For every CDR3 protein sequence, its rows merge into one entry that carries the most common genes and DNA. The sample has some 390,000 distinct CDR3 sequences on record, 6.2% of them singletons. Jointly, the top ten make up about 15% of the sample. Sample: PBMCs, taken 5 days after the yellow fever booster vaccination. Receptors originate from a young man who received the YFV17D yellow fever vaccine.

This clonotype has ten or more counts. The CDR3 DNA follows: TGTGCCAGCACCCCTCAAGGACAGGGATTTGCAAAGAGTGAACTGTTTTTT. Protein product: CASTPQGQGFAKSELFF. The rearrangement joins TRBV5-5 to TRBJ1-4; 8 bases are shared with TRBD1. Germline values: CDR1 SGHKS, CDR2 YYEKEE (reference sequence). This CDR3 comprises 17 residues. The junction had 22 bases not matched to a gene; V was cut back by 6 bases and J by 12 bases.

This clonotype was observed many times. This chain links TRBV7-9 with TRBJ2-3; 9 bases line up with TRBD2. The CDR3 covers 15 residues. The germline V gene has CDR1 SEHNR and CDR2 FQNEAQ (reference sequence). With 1 base clipped from V and 2 bases from J, the junction kept 1 base outside the gene matches. DNA for the CDR3: TGTGCCAGCAGCTTAGGACTAGCGGTCACAGATACGCAGTATTTT. This encodes CASSLGLAVTDTQYF.

This clonotype has a count of ten or more. The chain couples TRBV10-3 to TRBJ2-3; 8 nucleotides align to TRBD1. Germline-derived CDR1 and CDR2 are ENHRY and SYGVKD. Losses at the gene ends were 7 bases for V and 2 bases for J; bases not matched to a gene: 5. There are 14 residues in the CDR3. The CDR3 DNA is TGTGCCATCACCAAGACAGGGGCCACAGATACGCAGTATTTT. Protein product: CAITKTGATDTQYF.

Many counts were recorded for this clonotype. This chain links TRBV6-5 with TRBJ2-5; D is unclear. The CDR3 extends over 17 amino acids. Germline CDR1 and CDR2: MNHEY and SVGAGI. The germline V and J ends were trimmed by 2 bases and 1 base, with 17 bases remaining between them. CDR3 nucleotides: TGTGCCAGCAGTTACCCCCGCCTTTCGCGAACCCAAGAGACCCAGTACTTC. Protein: CASSYPRLSRTQETQYF.

This clonotype was found a few times. The rearrangement joins TRBV20-1 to TRBJ2-7, with D unclear. The germline V and J ends were trimmed by 6 bases and 0 bases, with 15 bases remaining between them. CDR1 and CDR2 (germline): DFQATT, SNEGSKA (reference sequence). CDR3 length: 14 amino acids. The CDR3 DNA sequence: TGCAGTGCAAATCCTGAAAAGTACTCCTACGAGCAGTACTTC. Protein product: CSANPEKYSYEQYF.

The chain carries TRBV20-1 and TRBJ1-5; the D gene is possibly TRBD1 (6 bases). The CDR3 runs 15 residues. Germline-derived CDR1 and CDR2 are DFQATT and SNEGSKA (reference sequence). Trimming took 3 bases from V and 1 from J, leaving 13 bases between them. CDR3 protein: CSASPIGGSNQPQHF. The CDR3 nucleotides read TGCAGTGCTAGCCCCATAGGGGGAAGCAATCAGCCCCAGCATTTT.

With respect to this clonotype: A junction boundary mismatches the germline segment, possibly from a read error. The chain joins TRBV7-9 to TRBJ2-5; 10 nucleotides line up with TRBD2. Germline CDR1 and CDR2: SEHNR and FQNEAQ (reference sequence). The CDR3 spans 15 residues. The CDR3 reads CDSSLGRTSGETQYF. CDR3 DNA: TGTGACAGCAGCTTAGGGAGGACTAGCGGAGAGACCCAGTACTTC.

This clonotype was found a few times. This sequence joins TRBV20-1 and TRBJ2-5; D possibly corresponds to TRBD2 (5 bases). This CDR3 is 13 amino acids long. Germline V gene lookup returns CDR1 DFQATT and CDR2 SNEGSKA (reference sequence). V lost 0 bases and J 9 bases, leaving 14 bases between the germline ends. In DNA, the CDR3 is TGCAGTGCTAGAGATGGGTTCAGAGGGTCCCAGTACTTC. The encoded protein is CSARDGFRGSQYF.

J is TRBJ2-1 and V is TRBV28; 10 positions match TRBD2. The CDR3 contains 18 residues. V lost 1 base and J lost 1; bases outside the gene matches: 7. The germline V gene has CDR1 MDHEN and CDR2 SYDVKM. CDR3 DNA sequence: TGTGCCAGCAGTTTATTTGAGCGGGAGGGCGGATCCTACAATGAGCAGTTCTTC. Translating gives CASSLFEREGGSYNEQFF.

The chain combines TRBV20-1 with TRBJ2-5; maybe TRBD1 (6 bases). Germline assignment: CDR1 DFQATT and CDR2 SNEGSKA (reference sequence). The CDR3 loop spans 12 amino acids. Trimming took 5 bases from V and 5 from J, leaving 12 bases between them. For the CDR3, the DNA is TGCAGTGCTGGAGGACAGAGCGAGACCCAGTACTTC. This codes for CSAGGQSETQYF.